This TCR beta chain was identified during a study of blood T cells in healthy people across ages. V was clipped by 0 bases and J by 11 bases; unmatched bases: 8. The germline V gene encodes CDR1 SGHRS and CDR2 YFSETQ. The CDR3 has 14 residues. Combining a sample-barcoded 5' primer with a J-beta primer mix, a second PCR ran for 7 to 11 cycles. One entry per CDR3 protein, called by TCRdb with MiXCR from the 5' RACE reads. There are 1.5 million or so distinct CDR3 sequences in the sample; roughly 45% occur only once, and less than 8% lies in the top ten. Total RNA extracted from each sample amounted to at least 6 micrograms. About this clonotype itself: Its antigen remains unknown.

Overall study findings and caveats: Measured against age, TCR beta diversity per million T cells decreased in a roughly linear manner. Researchers said unsorted PBMCs prevented a conclusive naive versus antigen-experienced comparison.

The chain uses TRBV5-1 and TRBJ2-5, with 9 nucleotides matching TRBD2. Material for sequencing was blood. This sequence originates from a woman aged 18-29 years in good health. The CDR3 here is CASSLGREGNEQYF. The CDR3 DNA is TGCGCCAGCAGCTTGGGGCGGGAGGGCAATGAGCAGTACTTC.